The clone carrying this TCR beta chain was recorded at least ten times. This sample is drawn from a study of human T cells and chemical hapten exposure. Study-level background: Epicutaneous patch tests delivered 0.01% DPC to the upper back, with evaluation at 6 days. Largely, small differences in pooled library volume made per-sample TCR yields vary.

Germline lookup yields CDR1 LGHNT and CDR2 FRNRAP. Trimming left V 3 bases short and J 3 bases short, with 9 bases between. CDR3 length: 13 residues. Stated time point: patch test 2, 6 weeks after DPC sensitization. Described treatment: therapeutic diphenylcyclopropenone sensitization with weekly scalp DPC. Using its own MiXCR run on the RACE reads, TCRdb lists one record per CDR3 protein. Of around 80,000 distinct CDR3 sequences listed, less than 8.5% are singletons. J is TRBJ2-7 and V is TRBV12-5; D gene uncertain. Sequences were derived from whole blood, sampled in connection with sensitization to the hapten diphenylcyclopropenone (DPC). The receptor's source is a woman younger than 45 with alopecia areata. Some clones in this sample may be carry-over from other donors' samples. As DNA, the CDR3 is TGTGCTAGTGGTTTCTCAGGATTCTACGAGCAGTACTTC. Amino acid sequence: CASGFSGFYEQYF.